This T cell receptor beta chain is from a study of regulatory T cells in long-lasting Graves disease. The study's findings and limits: When disease was persistent, TRBV28, TRBJ1-2 and TRBJ2-5 were the favored segments.

The CDR3 extends over 15 amino acids. J was trimmed by 1 base and V by 4 bases; bases with no gene match: 5. Per the germline V gene, CDR1 is SGHRS and CDR2 is YFSETQ. Ten or more counts support this clonotype. Antigen specificity is unknown. Arm-PCR of CDR3 regions and iRepertoire HTBI primers were the basis on which TCR beta libraries were built. TCRdb re-analysed the multiplex PCR reads in MiXCR, keeping a single row per CDR3 protein. This sample yields roughly 380,000 distinct CDR3 sequences, of which approximately 15% are seen a single time; roughly 27% belongs to the top ten. Noted time point: newly diagnosed GD, antithyroid drugs for less than 3 months. Extracted RNA from PBMCs served as the source of the TCR library. A further study also used this sample, focusing on T cells in Graves' hyperthyroidism and ophthalmopathy. That study adds: The study defined stable Graves' hyperthyroidism as no ophthalmopathy progression within 18 months. The HTBI set primed first-round TCR CDR3 RT-PCR.

This clonotype was obtained from a man aged 35 to 55 with Graves disease. This specimen was peripheral blood mononuclear cells (PBMCs), taken at new diagnosis, from a patient treated with antithyroid drugs. This chain links TRBV5-1 with TRBJ2-3; 8 nucleotides agree with TRBD1. The CDR3 region is CASSPGQAGTDTQYF. DNA of the CDR3: TGCGCCAGCAGCCCGGGACAGGCTGGCACAGATACGCAGTATTTT. The whole variable domain, remainder taken from reference TRBV5-1 and TRBJ2-3, is KAGVTQTPRYLIKTRGQQVTLSCSPISGHRSVSWYQQTPGQGLQFLFEYFSETQRNKGNFPGRFSGRQFSNSRSEMNVSTLELGDSALYLCASSPGQAGTDTQYFGPGTRLTVL.